These T cell receptor beta chains were read from a single sample in a study of blood T cell repertoires in COVID-19. Sequencing was performed with immunoSEQ multiplex PCR; in TCRdb, only in-frame clones are kept and a portion is missing. The sample records 250,000 to 300,000 clones, roughly nine tenths being singletons. The specimen was peripheral blood. These receptors all come from a woman aged 25 to 39 with COVID-19, enrolled during active disease. Both conserved end residues are part of each CDR3. D genes are given only for firm matches. The size entry is marked missing in some rows and otherwise reads once, few, many or a size class.

v_call	clone_size	j_call	d_call	cdr3_aa	cdr3_nt
TRBV7-8	NA	TRBJ1-1	TRBD1	CASSLATGGGRTEAFF	TGTGCCAGCAGCTTAGCGACAGGGGGCGGAAGGACTGAAGCTTTCTTT
TRBV24-1	NA	TRBJ2-3	TRBD1	CATSQGVSRLDTQYF	TGTGCCACCAGCCAGGGGGTCTCTCGACTAGATACGCAGTATTTT
TRBV7-2	NA	TRBJ2-2	NA	CASRRDRNTGELFF	TGTGCCAGCAGGCGAGACAGGAACACCGGGGAGCTGTTTTTT
TRBV18	NA	TRBJ2-4	NA	CASSPKIGHGNIQYF	TGTGCCAGCTCACCCAAGATTGGACACGGAAACATTCAGTACTTC
TRBV2	NA	TRBJ1-2	NA	CASADSIYGYTF	TGTGCCAGTGCTGACAGTATCTATGGCTACACCTTC
TRBV7-2	NA	TRBJ2-1	NA	CASSPSLSSSYNEQFF	TGTGCCAGCAGCCCCTCCCTTTCCAGCTCCTACAATGAGCAGTTCTTC
TRBV25-1	NA	TRBJ2-7	NA	CASRWGGLGPNEQYF	TGTGCCAGCCGTTGGGGGGGGCTAGGGCCTAACGAGCAGTACTTC
TRBV10-3	once	TRBJ2-5	NA	CAISDGEAKETQYF	TGTGCCATCAGTGATGGGGAGGCGAAGGAGACCCAGTACTTC
TRBV7-9	NA	TRBJ1-1	NA	CASSSLLTGKGEAFF	TGTGCCAGCAGCTCCTTACTAACAGGGAAGGGTGAAGCTTTCTTT
TRBV6-1	NA	TRBJ1-6	NA	CASSDATWTVNSPLHF	TGTGCCAGCAGTGACGCTACGTGGACAGTTAATTCACCCCTCCACTTT
TRBV11-1	NA	TRBJ2-2	NA	CASSPSRTGELFF	TGTGCCAGCAGCCCTTCGAGAACCGGGGAGCTGTTTTTT
TRBV5-6	NA	TRBJ1-2	NA	CASSFNTAVFYGYTF	TGTGCCAGCAGCTTTAACACAGCCGTCTTCTATGGCTACACCTTC
TRBV7-9	NA	TRBJ2-1	NA	CASSFPEGASNNEQFF	TGTGCCAGCAGTTTCCCGGAGGGGGCCTCAAACAATGAGCAGTTCTTC
TRBV3-1/TRBV3-2	NA	TRBJ2-3	TRBD2	CASSRLGLAGTDTQYF	TGTGCCAGCAGCCGCCTAGGACTAGCGGGGACAGATACGCAGTATTTT
TRBV2	NA	TRBJ1-6	TRBD1	CASRAGQGVSPLHF	TGTGCCAGCAGGGCGGGACAGGGAGTCTCACCCCTCCACTTT
TRBV5-1	NA	TRBJ2-7	NA	CASGHPDGYEQYF	TGCGCCAGCGGACATCCGGACGGCTACGAGCAGTACTTC
TRBV2	NA	TRBJ1-3	NA	CASSPLRALAGNTIYF	TGTGCCAGCAGCCCCCTCAGGGCGTTGGCTGGAAACACCATATATTTT
TRBV9	NA	TRBJ1-2	TRBD1	CASSGSAGQGSYGYTF	TGTGCCAGCAGCGGGTCAGCAGGACAGGGATCGTATGGCTACACCTTC
TRBV18	NA	TRBJ2-3	NA	CASSPLVQGGLSTDTQYF	TGTGCCAGCTCACCACTCGTTCAGGGTGGCCTTAGCACAGATACGCAGTATTTT
TRBV11-1	NA	TRBJ1-1	TRBD1	CASSRGQGGLNTEAFF	TGTGCCAGCAGCCGGGGACAGGGGGGATTGAACACTGAAGCTTTCTTT
TRBV7-9	NA	TRBJ2-7	NA	CASSLWENEQYF	TGTGCCAGCAGCTTATGGGAGAACGAGCAGTACTTC
TRBV6-1	NA	TRBJ1-4	NA	CASSESWGVGEKLFF	TGTGCCAGCAGTGAATCTTGGGGCGTCGGTGAAAAACTGTTTTTT
TRBV6-2/TRBV6-3	NA	TRBJ1-1	NA	CASSYLLGRVADTEAFF	TGTGCCAGCAGTTACCTTTTGGGCAGGGTGGCGGACACTGAAGCTTTCTTT
TRBV29-1	NA	TRBJ1-4	NA	CSVVTGPEKLFF	TGCAGCGTTGTTACAGGGCCCGAAAAACTGTTTTTT
TRBV9	NA	TRBJ2-3	NA	CASSGPSPGPDTQYF	TGTGCCAGCAGCGGCCCTAGCCCTGGACCAGATACGCAGTATTTT
TRBV6-5	NA	TRBJ2-7	TRBD1	CASSYSYRGSYEQYF	TGTGCCAGCAGTTACTCCTACAGGGGTTCTTACGAGCAGTACTTC
TRBV3-1/TRBV3-2	NA	TRBJ2-2	NA	CASSYTGKPGELFF	TGTGCCAGCAGTTACACAGGGAAACCCGGGGAGCTGTTTTTT
TRBV7-8	NA	TRBJ2-3	NA	CASSLARVDTQYF	TGTGCCAGCAGCTTAGCGCGGGTAGATACGCAGTATTTT